The rows below give T cell receptor beta chains drawn from one sample of a study of blood T cells in healthy people across ages. From the 5' RACE reads, TCRdb called clonotypes with MiXCR, one entry per CDR3 protein. The data show 1.5 million to 2 million distinct CDR3 sequences, around 50% seen once. Sample: blood. Receptors were obtained from a middle-aged woman in good health. CDR3s include the opening cysteine and the closing phenylalanine or tryptophan. Fields, in order: D gene, J gene, V gene, clone size, CDR3 protein, CDR3 DNA. The D gene is left open where the match is weak. Clone size is given for some rows only: seen once, a few or many times, or a class if the clone is expanded.

d_call: -
j_call: TRBJ2-3
v_call: TRBV12-3/TRBV12-4
clone_size: -
cdr3_aa: CASSFSPRTANTDAQYF
cdr3_nt: TGTGCCAGCAGTTTCTCCCCCCGGACTGCTAACACAGATGCGCAGTATTTT

d_call: -
j_call: TRBJ2-1
v_call: TRBV7-9
clone_size: -
cdr3_aa: CASTSLSGIYYNEQFF
cdr3_nt: TGTGCCAGCACCTCTCTTTCTGGGATTTACTACAATGAGCAGTTCTTC

d_call: TRBD1
j_call: TRBJ2-7
v_call: TRBV28
clone_size: -
cdr3_aa: CASSLSRTGNEQYF
cdr3_nt: TGTGCCAGCAGTTTATCCCGGACAGGGAACGAGCAGTACTTC

d_call: TRBD2
j_call: TRBJ2-3
v_call: TRBV5-4
clone_size: -
cdr3_aa: CASSLLSLAGITDTQYF
cdr3_nt: TGTGCCAGCAGCTTGTTATCCCTAGCGGGGATCACAGATACGCAGTATTTT

d_call: -
j_call: TRBJ2-1
v_call: TRBV6-5
clone_size: -
cdr3_aa: CASSYVSFGVVNEQFF
cdr3_nt: TGTGCCAGCAGTTACGTGTCATTCGGCGTAGTCAATGAGCAGTTCTTC

d_call: -
j_call: TRBJ2-5
v_call: TRBV5-1
clone_size: many
cdr3_aa: CASSLVGQETQYF
cdr3_nt: TGTGCCAGCAGCTTAGTAGGACAAGAGACCCAGTACTTC

d_call: -
j_call: TRBJ2-7
v_call: TRBV6-6
clone_size: -
cdr3_aa: CASTASNSYEQYF
cdr3_nt: TGTGCCAGCACCGCGTCTAACTCCTACGAGCAGTACTTC

d_call: TRBD1
j_call: TRBJ2-3
v_call: TRBV28
clone_size: once
cdr3_aa: CASGGTGAWDTQYF
cdr3_nt: TGTGCCAGCGGGGGCACAGGGGCGTGGGATACGCAGTATTTT

d_call: TRBD2
j_call: TRBJ2-3
v_call: TRBV12-3/TRBV12-4
clone_size: -
cdr3_aa: CASSRMTSGSTDTQYF
cdr3_nt: TGTGCCAGCAGTCGGATGACTAGCGGAAGCACAGATACGCAGTATTTT

d_call: -
j_call: TRBJ2-3
v_call: TRBV7-9
clone_size: -
cdr3_aa: CASSLRAHGQYF
cdr3_nt: TGTGCCAGCAGCTTAAGGGCCCATGGGCAGTATTTT

d_call: TRBD1
j_call: TRBJ2-1
v_call: TRBV4-2
clone_size: few
cdr3_aa: CASSPRDRGDNEQFF
cdr3_nt: TGTGCCAGCAGCCCCCGGGACAGGGGGGACAATGAGCAGTTCTTC

d_call: TRBD1
j_call: TRBJ1-2
v_call: TRBV27
clone_size: -
cdr3_aa: CASRGQGEPYGYTF
cdr3_nt: TGTGCCAGCAGGGGACAGGGAGAACCCTATGGCTACACCTTC

d_call: -
j_call: TRBJ2-5
v_call: TRBV5-1
clone_size: -
cdr3_aa: CASTLEVRETQYF
cdr3_nt: TGTGCCAGCACCTTGGAGGTTCGAGAGACCCAGTACTTC

d_call: -
j_call: TRBJ1-1
v_call: TRBV12-3/TRBV12-4
clone_size: -
cdr3_aa: CASSHRGWNTEAFF
cdr3_nt: TGTGCCAGCAGCCACAGAGGGTGGAACACTGAAGCTTTCTTT

d_call: -
j_call: TRBJ2-2
v_call: TRBV7-2
clone_size: -
cdr3_aa: CASSFVKVAGELFF
cdr3_nt: TGTGCCAGCAGCTTTGTGAAAGTGGCCGGGGAGCTGTTTTTT

d_call: -
j_call: TRBJ1-1
v_call: TRBV6-2/TRBV6-3
clone_size: -
cdr3_aa: CASSYLLAGVNTEAFF
cdr3_nt: TGTGCCAGCAGTTACCTCCTAGCAGGGGTGAACACTGAAGCTTTCTTT

d_call: -
j_call: TRBJ2-5
v_call: TRBV20-1
clone_size: -
cdr3_aa: CSASLYQETQYF
cdr3_nt: TGCAGTGCTAGTCTGTACCAAGAGACCCAGTACTTC

d_call: -
j_call: TRBJ2-1
v_call: TRBV10-3
clone_size: -
cdr3_aa: CAISESIAVSTYNEQFF
cdr3_nt: TGTGCCATCAGTGAGTCGATAGCGGTGAGTACCTACAATGAGCAGTTCTTC

d_call: -
j_call: TRBJ2-6
v_call: TRBV7-2
clone_size: few
cdr3_aa: CASSLKLGSSGANVLTF
cdr3_nt: TGTGCCAGCAGCCTAAAATTGGGGAGCTCTGGGGCCAACGTCCTGACTTTC

d_call: -
j_call: TRBJ2-1
v_call: TRBV7-2
clone_size: few
cdr3_aa: CASSATRADEQFF
cdr3_nt: TGTGCCAGCAGCGCGACACGGGCGGATGAGCAGTTCTTC

d_call: TRBD1
j_call: TRBJ2-7
v_call: TRBV6-1
clone_size: -
cdr3_aa: CASRNRGATYEQYF
cdr3_nt: TGTGCCAGCAGGAACAGGGGGGCTACCTACGAGCAGTACTTC

d_call: -
j_call: TRBJ2-5
v_call: TRBV20-1
clone_size: few
cdr3_aa: CSVERGGQETQYF
cdr3_nt: TGCAGTGTTGAGAGGGGGGGGCAAGAGACCCAGTACTTC

d_call: TRBD1
j_call: TRBJ1-2
v_call: TRBV4-2
clone_size: -
cdr3_aa: CASSQAGGGYGCTF
cdr3_nt: TGTGCCAGCAGCCAGGCAGGGGGCGGCTATGGCTGCACCTTC

d_call: -
j_call: TRBJ2-4
v_call: TRBV28
clone_size: -
cdr3_aa: CASRRPTLPGVGKNIQYF
cdr3_nt: TGTGCCAGCAGACGACCAACTCTCCCGGGGGTAGGCAAAAACATTCAGTACTTC

d_call: -
j_call: TRBJ2-5
v_call: TRBV28
clone_size: -
cdr3_aa: CASSGPGGRTQYF
cdr3_nt: TGTGCCAGCAGTGGGCCAGGGGGGAGGACCCAGTACTTC

d_call: -
j_call: TRBJ1-1
v_call: TRBV6-2/TRBV6-3
clone_size: once
cdr3_aa: CASNPILNLNTEAFF
cdr3_nt: TGTGCCAGCAACCCCATACTAAACCTGAACACTGAAGCTTTCTTT

d_call: -
j_call: TRBJ1-2
v_call: TRBV2
clone_size: -
cdr3_aa: CASRLTTVNYGYTF
cdr3_nt: TGTGCCAGCAGACTGACGACAGTTAACTATGGCTACACCTTC

d_call: -
j_call: TRBJ2-1
v_call: TRBV14
clone_size: -
cdr3_aa: CASSPPEGVTLFF
cdr3_nt: TGTGCCAGCAGCCCCCCGGAAGGGGTAACCCTGTTCTTC

d_call: -
j_call: TRBJ2-7
v_call: TRBV15
clone_size: -
cdr3_aa: CATSRGWVGGCCEQYF
cdr3_nt: TGTGCCACCAGCAGAGGTTGGGTAGGGGGGTGTTGCGAGCAGTACTTC

d_call: TRBD2
j_call: TRBJ2-1
v_call: TRBV28
clone_size: few
cdr3_aa: CASSSPLRGGANEQFF
cdr3_nt: TGTGCCAGCAGTTCCCCCCTCCGCGGGGGGGCGAATGAGCAGTTCTTC

d_call: -
j_call: TRBJ2-1
v_call: TRBV20-1
clone_size: -
cdr3_aa: CSAPGLAENEQFF
cdr3_nt: TGCAGTGCACCGGGACTCGCCGAGAATGAGCAGTTCTTC

d_call: -
j_call: TRBJ1-2
v_call: TRBV6-5
clone_size: few
cdr3_aa: CASTTVGTNYGYTF
cdr3_nt: TGTGCCAGCACCACCGTGGGGACAAACTATGGCTACACCTTC

d_call: TRBD2
j_call: TRBJ2-3
v_call: TRBV6-4
clone_size: -
cdr3_aa: CASSAGLVGLADTQYF
cdr3_nt: TGTGCCAGCAGTGCCGGACTAGTAGGACTTGCAGATACGCAGTATTTT

d_call: TRBD2
j_call: TRBJ2-3
v_call: TRBV6-5
clone_size: -
cdr3_aa: CASSYLAGGVSTDTQYF
cdr3_nt: TGTGCCAGCAGTTACTTAGCGGGGGGGGTATCGACAGATACGCAGTATTTT

d_call: -
j_call: TRBJ2-3
v_call: TRBV24-1
clone_size: -
cdr3_aa: CATSEIPGDTQYF
cdr3_nt: TGTGCCACCAGTGAGATCCCTGGAGATACGCAGTATTTT

d_call: -
j_call: TRBJ2-5
v_call: TRBV6-6
clone_size: few
cdr3_aa: CASSYSPDTPMAQYF
cdr3_nt: TGTGCCAGCAGTTACTCGCCGGACACCCCTATGGCCCAGTACTTC

d_call: TRBD1
j_call: TRBJ1-5
v_call: TRBV6-2/TRBV6-3
clone_size: -
cdr3_aa: CASSGPQGAGNNQPQHF
cdr3_nt: TGTGCCAGCAGTGGACCACAGGGGGCCGGAAACAATCAGCCCCAGCATTTT

d_call: TRBD2
j_call: TRBJ2-5
v_call: TRBV29-1
clone_size: few
cdr3_aa: CSAERPTSGGGQETQYF
cdr3_nt: TGCAGCGCTGAGCGTCCAACTAGCGGGGGTGGCCAAGAGACCCAGTACTTC

d_call: -
j_call: TRBJ2-5
v_call: TRBV11-2
clone_size: few
cdr3_aa: CASSAAFGETQYF
cdr3_nt: TGTGCCAGCAGCGCGGCCTTCGGAGAGACCCAGTACTTC

d_call: TRBD2
j_call: TRBJ2-7
v_call: TRBV7-2
clone_size: few
cdr3_aa: CASSLTGTRRYEQYF
cdr3_nt: TGTGCCAGCAGCTTGACCGGGACTAGAAGGTACGAGCAGTACTTC

d_call: -
j_call: TRBJ1-4
v_call: TRBV6-5
clone_size: few
cdr3_aa: CASSSSGATNEKLFF
cdr3_nt: TGTGCCAGCAGTTCCAGCGGAGCAACTAATGAAAAACTGTTTTTT

d_call: -
j_call: TRBJ2-4
v_call: TRBV10-3
clone_size: few
cdr3_aa: CAISETGYDIQYF
cdr3_nt: TGTGCCATCAGTGAGACAGGGTACGACATTCAGTACTTC

d_call: -
j_call: TRBJ2-1
v_call: TRBV4-1
clone_size: few
cdr3_aa: CASSQETPAYNEQFF
cdr3_nt: TGCGCCAGCAGCCAAGAAACCCCAGCCTACAATGAGCAGTTCTTC

d_call: TRBD1
j_call: TRBJ2-5
v_call: TRBV4-2
clone_size: -
cdr3_aa: CASSQTGGPQETQYF
cdr3_nt: TGTGCCAGCAGCCAGACAGGGGGACCACAAGAGACCCAGTACTTC

d_call: TRBD1
j_call: TRBJ1-1
v_call: TRBV29-1
clone_size: -
cdr3_aa: CSVSRTGGTEAFF
cdr3_nt: TGCAGCGTCTCTAGGACAGGGGGAACTGAAGCTTTCTTT